This T cell receptor (beta chain) was obtained from a study of blood T cell repertoires in COVID-19. Looking at the study overall: Italy, Spain and the United States were the sources of the convalescent and acute COVID-19 samples.

CDR1 and CDR2 from the germline V gene are MNHEY and SVGAGI. Between the trimmed V and J ends, which lost 4 bases and 5 bases, there was a span of 9 bases. This CDR3 region has 13 residues. Data came from immunoSEQ multiplex PCR; TCRdb stores just in-frame clones and leaves some out. The sample lists some 38,000 clones, roughly 80% occurring once. The TCR was taken from a man aged 55 to 69 in a cohort sampled during active COVID-19. The material sequenced was peripheral blood. This rearrangement joins TRBV6-5 to TRBJ2-4; D might be TRBD1 (5 bases). This CDR3 reads CASSSQGQNIQYF. The CDR3 nucleotides are TGTGCCAGCAGTTCCCAGGGTCAAAACATTCAGTACTTC.